This TCR beta chain was observed in a study of cytomegalovirus exposure and HLA in healthy donors. The primer mix had 60 Vbeta and 13 Jbeta primers. Profiled with immunoSEQ multiplex PCR; TCRdb holds only in-frame clones, not every one. The sample has about 170,000 clones, approximately 65% seen once; the top ten hold less than 3%. In its sample, this clone was seen once. The antigen remains unidentified. The length of the CDR3 is 15 residues. Per germline, CDR1 SGHRS and CDR2 YFSETQ. V was pared by 4 bases and J by 5 bases, with 9 bases of the junction left unmatched. Study-wide points: Prior analysis indicated that the majority of TCR beta V segments exhibited productivity approximately 87% or approximately 30% of the time.

The specimen sequenced was PBMCs. The rearrangement joins TRBV5-1 to TRBJ2-5, with 9 nucleotides matching TRBD2. The sequence came from a man between 35 and 55 years old in good health and CMV-seronegative. This chain's CDR3 is CASSPGPSGDETQYF. DNA of the CDR3: TGCGCCAGCAGCCCCGGGCCTAGCGGGGATGAGACCCAGTACTTC.